This T cell receptor (beta chain) derives from a study of blood T cells in healthy people across ages (dated by TCRdb to between 2015 and 2016). A note on the overall study: Template switching captured roughly one uniquely barcoded TCR beta cDNA molecule per two T cells in model experiments. The donors were divided into four age groups: young (average 16 years), middle-aged (about 40), aged (about 56) and long-lived (around 87). The study measured age-related changes in TCR beta repertoire diversity using deep sequencing normalized with unique cDNA molecular identifiers. Using the same blood draw, the study looked at two additional independent replicas of 1 million unique cDNA reads for two donors, one aged 18 to 30 and the other aged 80 or older. To avoid experimental bias, donors of different ages were randomly spread across the sequencing lanes.

What the research found in general, with its limitations: Estimates of total diversity from one million sequenced T cells were regarded as lower bounds and underestimates. Because the CMV infection status of the donors was unknown, age-related changes in expanded clonotypes may potentially have been confounded. As age increased, observed TCR beta diversity per million T cells dropped in a roughly linear way, and a significant reduction was already evident by age roughly 40. The percentage of naive T cells measured by flow cytometry correlated strongly with observed TCR beta diversity. Bulk unsorted PBMC profiling prevented conclusive comparison of naive and antigen-experienced compartments. Compared with the aged group, the long-lived group had more naive CD4+ T cells, fewer expanded clones and increased TCR diversity, suggesting age selection.

Receptor amplification or capture employed 5' RACE. Sequencing was performed on an Illumina HiSeq 2500. A second PCR of roughly 6 to 11 cycles was performed with a sample-barcoded 5' primer and a J-beta primer mix. A template-switch 5' adaptor carrying 12 random nucleotides introduced a unique molecular identifier onto each TCR beta cDNA molecule. At least 3 million CDR3-containing paired-end reads were obtained from each sample. The Mint cDNA synthesis kit, primed by a TRBC-specific oligonucleotide, was used to synthesize first-strand cDNA from all RNA. After uracil-DNA glycosylase treatment, a first 18-cycle PCR used universal primers M1SS and BC2_uni_R on all cDNA. The original methods were these. Each sample was normalized by randomly selecting 1 million high-quality reads, each carrying a distinct molecular identifier. Instead of being binned into consensus sequences, reads that shared molecular identifiers were thrown out. CDR3 identification, clonotype clustering and error correction used MiTCR with a Q25 quality threshold and the strictest error-elimination algorithm. Lower-bound total TCR beta diversity was estimated with a nonparametric unseen species model using Euler transformation. Using fastp at Q25 and MiXCR, TCRdb reprocessed the public reads and kept productive beta chains. Each CDR3 protein appears once, grouped with its most common genes and DNA. TCRdb assigned the V and J calls; the authors' analysis was not used. In all, the sample holds some 790,000 distinct CDR3 sequences, and around 26% of those were seen once. The leading ten clones occupy 15% to 20% of the sample.

As regards this clonotype: The antigen it recognizes is unknown. It has no much larger one-base neighbor in the sample; base qualities were not kept.

The CDR3 runs 17 residues from the cysteine to the phenylalanine. Just CDR3 DNA is preserved here, 51 bases in frame from base 1. The germline V gene supplies CDR1 MNHEY and CDR2 SVGEGT. The trim is 0 bases for V and 0 bases for J, with a gap of 15 bases between the germline ends. The 40 or so donors, aged about 6 to 95 years, were systemically healthy Caucasian individuals from Russia. Around 10 milliliters of peripheral blood were collected from each donor into EDTA-treated Vacutainer tubes. PBMCs were isolated by Ficoll-Paque density-gradient centrifugation, with at least 6 million obtained per sample. Total RNA, at least 6 micrograms per sample, was extracted from PBMCs with Trizol reagent. For every donor, an aliquot of PBMCs went through flow cytometry to measure the percentages of naive CD45RAhigh/CD27high T cells.

The receptor comes from a woman of 80 years or more in good health. The sequence links TRBV6-2 or TRBV6-3 to TRBJ2-7; the D call is possibly TRBD1 or TRBD2, each sharing 5 bases. The specimen sequenced was blood. The DNA sequence is given as TGTGCCAGCAGTTACTCGGTGGCAGGGAGCTACTCCTACGAGCAGTACTTC. Its product reads: CASSYSVAGSYSYEQYF.